One sample yielded the 19 T cell receptor beta chains listed below, sequenced in a study of blood T cell repertoires in COVID-19. Libraries were prepared by immunoSEQ multiplex PCR; TCRdb keeps only in-frame clonotypes and omits some of them. Among 55,000 to 70,000 clones listed, about 81% were seen once. Sequenced material: peripheral blood. Receptors originate from an elderly man with acute or convalescent COVID-19.

The V and J genes are TRBV5-1 and TRBJ2-3; tentatively, D is TRBD1 (6 bases). Germline loops: CDR1 SGHRS, CDR2 YFSETQ. Deletions cut 4 bases from V and 2 bases from J, with 14 bases between. This CDR3 comprises 15 residues. CDR3 amino acids: CASSGRTENTDTQYF. DNA of the CDR3: TGCGCCAGCAGCGGAAGGACAGAGAACACAGATACGCAGTATTTT.

V gene TRBV19 combines with J gene TRBJ1-1; D not certain. V was shortened by 4 bases and J by 4 bases, with 10 bases between the two germline ends. This CDR3 spans 13 amino acids. CDR1 and CDR2 (germline): LNHDA, SQIVND (reference sequence). The CDR3 loop reads CASSSSRSTEAFF. The CDR3 bases are TGTGCCAGTAGTAGTTCACGGAGCACTGAAGCTTTCTTT.

J is TRBJ1-5 and V is TRBV6-2 or TRBV6-3; D may be TRBD1 (5 bases). The V end was cut by 4 bases, the J end by 0 bases, with 22 bases between. The length of the CDR3 is 19 residues. Germline V gene lookup returns CDR1 MNHEY and CDR2 SVGEGT. As DNA, the CDR3 is TGTGCCAGCAGTTTCGACAGTAGGATGTTTTGGGTTAGCAATCAGCCCCAGCATTTT. It yields the protein CASSFDSRMFWVSNQPQHF.

With respect to this clone: Without the conserved terminal phenylalanine or tryptophan, this CDR3 likely stems from a read error. The limits of the CDR3 on the DNA are not certain, so only TCRdb's listed CDR3 is given. The rearrangement links TRBV12-5 to TRBJ1-2. With termini counted, the CDR3 has 14 amino acids. CDR1 is LGHNT and CDR2 is FRNRAP in the germline V gene. CDR3 sequence: CASGLWDSRVGLHL.

The V call is TRBV7-9, the J call TRBJ2-7; 9 bases fit TRBD1. CDR3 length equals 14 residues. From germline, CDR1 is SEHNR and CDR2 FQNEAQ (reference sequence). Trimming at V came to 5 bases and at J to 3 bases, leaving 5 bases not matched to a gene. The CDR3 protein is CASSPPGQGYEQYF. As DNA, the CDR3 is TGTGCCAGCAGCCCACCGGGACAGGGCTACGAGCAGTACTTC.

This chain links TRBV4-2 with TRBJ1-2; the match to TRBD1 covers 7 bases. The CDR3 consists of 15 residues. The germline gives CDR1 LGHNA, CDR2 YNFKEQ. The V and J ends lost 0 bases and 14 bases, in that order; junction bases with no gene match: 15. The CDR3, as DNA: TGTGCCAGCAGCCAAGATAGAGCCCGCGATATGGGACAGACCTTC. Encoded protein: CASSQDRARDMGQTF.

The V and J genes are TRBV7-2 and TRBJ1-3, with TRBD1 matching 8 bases. Looked up from germline, CDR1 is SGHTA and CDR2 is FQGNSA. The CDR3 consists of 13 residues. J lost 8 bases, V lost 5 bases, and 5 bases had no gene match. The CDR3 protein is CASSHGQGDTIYF. Here the CDR3 DNA reads TGTGCCAGCAGCCACGGACAGGGAGACACCATATATTTT.

This rearrangement joins TRBV9 to TRBJ1-2; D unclear. The germline V gene encodes CDR1 SGDLS and CDR2 YYNGEE. There are 13 residues in the CDR3. Trimming shortened V by 5 bases and J by 8 bases, and 16 bases separated the two germline ends. CDR3 sequence reads: CASSADNFLGYTF. As DNA, the CDR3 is TGTGCCAGCAGTGCCGACAACTTTCTAGGCTACACCTTC.

V usage is TRBV6-2 or TRBV6-3 and J usage is TRBJ2-1; D may be TRBD2 (5 bases). CDR3 size: 15 residues. The germline V gene has CDR1 MNHEY and CDR2 SVGEGT. The germline V and J ends were trimmed by 4 bases and 0 bases, with 10 bases remaining between them. The CDR3 loop reads CASSSSGSSYNEQFF. DNA for the CDR3: TGTGCCAGCAGTTCGTCGGGAAGCTCCTACAATGAGCAGTTCTTC.

The J gene is TRBJ2-2, the V gene TRBV9; 8 bases fit TRBD1. The CDR3 spans 13 residues. V lost 2 bases, J lost 8 bases, and 2 bases stayed unmatched. Germline lookup yields CDR1 SGDLS and CDR2 YYNGEE. Here the CDR3 reads CASSVRGQGELFF. The DNA for the CDR3 is TGTGCCAGCAGCGTCAGGGGGCAGGGGGAGCTGTTTTTT.

The chain uses TRBV4-1 and TRBJ1-2, with 7 positions matching TRBD1. The CDR3 runs to 13 residues. Germline CDR1 and CDR2: MGHRA and YSYEKL. The V gene end was trimmed by 2 bases and the J gene end by 7 bases; junction bases not matched to a gene: 4. Here the CDR3 DNA reads TGCGCCAGCAGCCAAAATACAGGGGCTGGCTACACCTTC. It encodes CASSQNTGAGYTF.

This rearrangement joins TRBV7-3 to TRBJ2-7, with TRBD1 as a possible D gene (6 bases). Germline CDR1 is SGHTA and CDR2 is FQGTGA. V lost 1 base and J lost 5, with 12 bases in between. The CDR3 totals 14 residues. The CDR3 is CASSLMGTLHEQYF. The CDR3, as DNA: TGTGCCAGCAGCTTAATGGGGACACTACACGAGCAGTACTTC.

V usage is TRBV3-1 (or the pseudogene TRBV3-2) and J usage is TRBJ1-1; D not certain. Per the germline V gene, CDR1 is LGHDT and CDR2 is YNNKEL (reference sequence). The CDR3 is made up of 15 amino acids. Trimming took off 0 bases at V and 2 bases at J, with 10 bases between the two ends. The CDR3 is CASSQDRYSNTEAFF. The CDR3 nucleotides are TGTGCCAGCAGCCAAGACAGATACAGTAACACTGAAGCTTTCTTT.

The chain combines TRBV27 with TRBJ2-5, with D maybe TRBD2 (6 bases). The germline V gene has CDR1 MNHEY and CDR2 SMNVEV (reference sequence). CDR3 size: 13 residues. Between the trimmed V and J ends, which lost 3 bases and 7 bases, there was a span of 12 bases. CDR3 amino acids: CASSFGQTRTQYF. CDR3 DNA sequence: TGTGCCAGCAGTTTTGGTCAGACTAGGACCCAGTACTTC.

The chain carries TRBV5-1 and TRBJ2-3, with 15 bases matching TRBD2. The CDR3 contains 17 residues. V was pared by 4 bases and J by 2 bases, with 5 bases of the junction left unmatched. Germline values: CDR1 SGHRS, CDR2 YFSETQ. This chain's CDR3 is CASSLGTSGGLTDTQYF. DNA for the CDR3: TGCGCCAGCAGCCTAGGGACTAGCGGGGGGCTCACAGATACGCAGTATTTT.

The chain combines TRBV11-2 with TRBJ2-3; D is possibly TRBD2 (5 bases). Germline CDR1 SGHAT, CDR2 FQNNGV. V was shortened by 5 bases and J by 6 bases, with 12 bases between the two germline ends. The CDR3 extends over 13 amino acids. CDR3 loop: CASSPRGGDTQYF. CDR3 in DNA: TGTGCCAGCAGCCCTCGGGGTGGGGATACGCAGTATTTT.

This clone was picked up one time. The gene calls are TRBV19 and TRBJ2-7; no reliable D call. Trimming shortened V by 3 bases and J by 1 base, and 7 bases separated the two germline ends. Germline V gene data show CDR1 as LNHDA and CDR2 as SQIVND (reference sequence). The CDR3 runs 13 residues. This chain's CDR3 is CASSIERSYEQYF. The CDR3 DNA sequence: TGTGCCAGTAGTATCGAGAGGTCCTACGAGCAGTACTTC.

The V and J genes are TRBV10-2 and TRBJ2-1; TRBD2 aligns across 10 bases. CDR1 is WSHSY and CDR2 is SAAADI in the germline V gene. V dropped 5 bases and J dropped 1; count of bases not matched to a gene: 2. The CDR3 is 15 amino acids. The CDR3 DNA follows: TGCGCCAGCAGTCCTAGCGGGAGATCCTACAATGAGCAGTTCTTC. Its translation is CASSPSGRSYNEQFF.

The chain recombines TRBV11-2 with TRBJ2-3; 12 bases are shared with TRBD2. In germline, CDR1 is SGHAT, CDR2 FQNNGV. V lost 5 bases, J lost 5 bases, and 5 bases stayed unmatched. The CDR3 is made up of 15 amino acids. Here the CDR3 DNA reads TGTGCCAGCAGCAGGACTAGCGGGGCCGTAGATACGCAGTATTTT. Translated: CASSRTSGAVDTQYF.